This T cell receptor beta chain was retrieved from a study of blood T cell repertoires in COVID-19. For the study at large: Donors in the United States, Italy and Spain gave samples during acute or convalescent COVID-19. Nucleic acid was either cDNA or gDNA, and it came from T cells, B-cell-depleted T cells, or PBMCs.

In germline, CDR1 is SGHNT, CDR2 YYREEE (reference sequence). V dropped 2 bases and J dropped 5; count of bases not matched to a gene: 8. The CDR3 totals 15 residues. In the original analysis: Amplifying reference gene primers gave estimates of nucleated cell counts. Method: immunoSEQ multiplex PCR; TCRdb's copy keeps in-frame clones and lacks some. That table gives V, J and clone size, and the DNA gave D and trimming. Of 87,000 or so clones listed, around 82% are singletons. The Seattle patients, enrolled during active infection, were followed longitudinally. The source of this sequence is a woman aged 80 or older with COVID-19, enrolled during active disease. Sequencing was done on a sample of peripheral blood. The chain carries TRBV5-4 and TRBJ2-3; 7 bases are a match to TRBD2. CDR3 sequence (DNA): TGTGCCAGCAGCTTCCGTGGCGGGGGAGTAGATACGCAGTATTTT. Protein sequence: CASSFRGGGVDTQYF.